This is a list of T cell receptor beta chains from one sample in a study of neurological immune-mediated disorders. TCRdb itself ran the 5' RACE reads through MiXCR, one entry per CDR3 protein. The sample has under 85,000 distinct CDR3 sequences, 12% to 15% seen once. Sequencing was done on a sample of PBMCs. These receptors were collected from a woman in her fifties or sixties in good health. Both conserved end residues are part of each CDR3. The D gene is left open where the match is weak. Some rows have no size entry. The others give once, few or many, or a class for an expanded clone.

V gene: TRBV11-2; D gene: NA; clone size: NA; J gene: TRBJ1-2; CDR3 protein: CASSWGGDCYTF; CDR3 DNA: TGTGCCAGCAGTTGGGGCGGGGATTGCTACACCTTC
V gene: TRBV10-1; D gene: NA; clone size: NA; J gene: TRBJ1-1; CDR3 protein: CASSPGYGAEAFF; CDR3 DNA: TGCGCCAGCAGCCCAGGATATGGGGCTGAAGCTTTCTTT
V gene: TRBV5-1; D gene: NA; clone size: few; J gene: TRBJ1-3; CDR3 protein: CASSLDPPMAGRGNTIYF; CDR3 DNA: TGCGCCAGCAGCTTGGACCCCCCCATGGCAGGGCGGGGAAACACCATATATTTT
V gene: TRBV5-1; D gene: NA; clone size: many; J gene: TRBJ2-7; CDR3 protein: CASSLEEGSIREQYF; CDR3 DNA: TGCGCCAGCAGCTTGGAGGAGGGCTCAATAAGAGAGCAGTACTTC
V gene: TRBV29-1; D gene: NA; clone size: many; J gene: TRBJ1-3; CDR3 protein: CSVVISAAGNTIYF; CDR3 DNA: TGCAGCGTTGTTATATCGGCAGCTGGAAACACCATATATTTT
V gene: TRBV6-5; D gene: TRBD2; clone size: many; J gene: TRBJ2-3; CDR3 protein: CASSQRLAGNTDTQYF; CDR3 DNA: TGTGCCAGCAGTCAAAGACTAGCGGGGAACACAGATACGCAGTATTTT
V gene: TRBV7-8; D gene: NA; clone size: once; J gene: TRBJ1-5; CDR3 protein: CASSPKSAGNQPQHF; CDR3 DNA: TGTGCCAGCAGCCCAAAGTCCGCAGGGAATCAGCCCCAGCATTTT
V gene: TRBV11-2; D gene: NA; clone size: many; J gene: TRBJ2-7; CDR3 protein: CASSAPGSPPEQYF; CDR3 DNA: TGTGCCAGCAGCGCCCCGGGATCACCGCCCGAGCAGTACTTC
V gene: TRBV5-6; D gene: TRBD1; clone size: many; J gene: TRBJ1-2; CDR3 protein: CASSLTTGAGYTF; CDR3 DNA: TGTGCCAGCAGCTTGACGACAGGGGCTGGCTACACCTTC
V gene: TRBV11-2; D gene: NA; clone size: many; J gene: TRBJ1-5; CDR3 protein: CASSFGVSGNQPQHF; CDR3 DNA: TGTGCCAGCAGCTTCGGGGTATCGGGCAATCAGCCCCAGCATTTT
V gene: TRBV28; D gene: TRBD2; clone size: many; J gene: TRBJ2-5; CDR3 protein: CASSLTSGRWETQYF; CDR3 DNA: TGTGCCAGCAGTCTGACTAGCGGGAGGTGGGAGACCCAGTACTTC
V gene: TRBV5-1; D gene: NA; clone size: many; J gene: TRBJ2-5; CDR3 protein: CASSLGGDSETQYF; CDR3 DNA: TGCGCCAGCAGCCTGGGAGGAGATTCTGAGACCCAGTACTTC
V gene: TRBV10-3; D gene: TRBD1; clone size: many; J gene: TRBJ2-2; CDR3 protein: CAIRKGPGGTNTGELFF; CDR3 DNA: TGTGCCATCAGGAAAGGACCAGGGGGCACGAACACCGGGGAGCTGTTTTTT